Below are 19 T cell receptor beta chains sequenced from a single sample in a study of blood T cell repertoires in COVID-19. The table came from immunoSEQ multiplex PCR; TCRdb's copy has only in-frame clones and leaves some out. The sample lists hundreds of thousands of clones; roughly 85% were seen once. Material: peripheral blood. The origin of the receptors is a man aged 45-60 years with active or convalescent COVID-19.

The V gene is TRBV6-2 or TRBV6-3, the J gene TRBJ2-2; D call uncertain. CDR1 and CDR2 (germline): MNHEY, SVGEGT. The CDR3 covers 12 residues. The V gene lost 6 bases and the J gene lost 7 bases, with 9 bases spanning the gap. CDR3 in DNA: TGTGCCAGCAGCCTTCTAGGCGGGGAGCTGTTTTTT. Translating it yields CASSLLGGELFF.

The genes are TRBV5-6 and TRBJ1-2; a weak D match, TRBD1 (6 bases). CDR3 size: 16 residues. Germline V gene data show CDR1 as SGHDT and CDR2 as YYEEEE. The V and J ends lost 3 bases and 4 bases respectively, with 19 bases between them. CDR3 sequence (DNA): TGTGCCAGCAGCTCAAACCGGGACACCTTGATCTATGGCTACACCTTC. Amino acid sequence: CASSSNRDTLIYGYTF. The variable domain in full, completed from reference TRBV5-6 and TRBJ1-2, reads DAGVTQSPTHLIKTRGQQVTLRCSPKSGHDTVSWYQQALGQGPQFIFQYYEEEERQRGNFPDRFSGHQFPNYSSELNVNALLLGDSALYLCASSSNRDTLIYGYTFGSGTRLTVV.

This chain joins TRBV10-3 and TRBJ2-7; D might be TRBD2 (6 bases). The V and J ends lost 3 bases and 6 bases respectively, with 9 bases between them. Germline V gene data show CDR1 as ENHRY and CDR2 as SYGVKD. The CDR3 is 12 amino acids. CDR3 protein: CAISDVGGEQYF. Here the CDR3 DNA reads TGTGCCATCAGTGACGTGGGAGGCGAGCAGTACTTC.

The chain uses TRBV7-8 and TRBJ1-1, with a tentative D call TRBD1 (5 bases). CDR3 length equals 16 residues. The ends were cut back, 1 base at V and 4 bases at J, with 16 bases in the middle. Germline CDR1 is SGHVS and CDR2 is FQNEAQ. The CDR3 bases are TGTGCCAGCAGCTTAGGGCCGGGAATCGGGGGCACTGAAGCTTTCTTT. Its translation: CASSLGPGIGGTEAFF. Looking up the rest from reference TRBV7-8 and TRBJ1-1 gives the full variable domain: GAGVSQSPRYKVAKRGQDVALRCDPISGHVSLFWYQQALGQGPEFLTYFQNEAQLDKSGLPSDRFFAERPEGSVSTLKIQRTQQEDSAVYLCASSLGPGIGGTEAFFGQGTRLTVV.

The sample holds a few counts of this clone. The chain carries TRBV11-2 and TRBJ1-2, with D possibly being TRBD1 (6 bases). The germline V gene encodes CDR1 SGHAT and CDR2 FQNNGV. Trimming cost V 1 base and J 1 base, with 10 bases left between them. CDR3 size: 15 residues. CDR3 in amino acids: CASSLAGALNYGYTF. The CDR3 DNA reads TGTGCCAGCAGCTTAGCAGGGGCGCTTAACTATGGCTACACCTTC.

This clone has a handful of counts. This rearrangement joins TRBV7-9 to TRBJ2-1; TRBD1 agrees at 11 bases. The V gene end was trimmed by 5 bases and the J gene end by 5 bases; junction bases not matched to a gene: 14. Germline CDR1 is SEHNR and CDR2 is FQNEAQ (reference sequence). This CDR3 has 18 residues. CDR3 in amino acids: CASSPRPRTGGENNEQFF. The CDR3 DNA reads TGTGCCAGCAGCCCGCGCCCCCGGACAGGGGGCGAAAACAATGAGCAGTTCTTC.

V usage is TRBV19 and J usage is TRBJ2-3, with D possibly TRBD1 on 6 matching bases. V lost 7 bases and J lost 4, with 15 bases in between. The CDR3 covers 14 residues. CDR1 LNHDA and CDR2 SQIVND come from the germline V gene (reference sequence). CDR3 sequence reads: CASTYREHSDTQYF. The DNA for the CDR3 is TGTGCCAGTACTTACAGGGAACACTCAGATACGCAGTATTTT.

V gene TRBV5-1 combines with J gene TRBJ2-7; D is unresolved. The CDR3 runs to 14 residues. CDR1 SGHRS and CDR2 YFSETQ come from the germline V gene. V was clipped by 4 bases and J by 0 bases, with 11 bases between them. The CDR3 DNA reads TGCGCCAGCAGCACCGGCGGCAACTCCTACGAGCAGTACTTC. Protein sequence: CASSTGGNSYEQYF.

CDR3 bases: TGTGCCTGGAGTGTACGCCAGGAGTGGGACATCCCGACGAACTATGGCTACACCTTC. It codes for CAWSVRQEWDIPTNYGYTF. V and J are TRBV30 and TRBJ1-2; D may be TRBD1 (6 bases). This CDR3 is 19 amino acids long. Germline V gene sequence: CDR1 GTSNPN, CDR2 SVGIG (reference sequence). The V and J ends lost 0 bases and 2 bases respectively, with 25 bases between them.

The rearrangement links TRBV19 to TRBJ2-6, with D perhaps TRBD1 (5 bases). Trimming stripped 9 bases from V and 1 base from J, with 7 bases between. The CDR3 spans 13 residues. Germline CDR1 reads LNHDA; CDR2 reads SQIVND (reference sequence). The CDR3 protein is CASRASGANVLTF. CDR3 in DNA: TGTGCCAGCAGGGCTTCTGGGGCCAACGTCCTGACTTTC.

The gene calls are TRBV7-3 and TRBJ1-4, with D hard to call. V was shortened by 6 bases and J by 3 bases, with 17 bases between the two germline ends. The germline CDR1 and CDR2 sequences are SGHTA and FQGTGA. This CDR3 spans 16 amino acids. CDR3 sequence (DNA): TGTGCCAGCAGACCAAGGCCCAGGAGGGCTAATGAAAAACTGTTTTTT. Amino acids: CASRPRPRRANEKLFF.

This sequence joins TRBV10-1 and TRBJ2-5, with D possibly matching TRBD1 (6 bases). The CDR3 contains 13 residues. Germline V gene lookup returns CDR1 WNHNN and CDR2 SYGVQD (reference sequence). V was trimmed by 3 bases and J by 4 bases, leaving 9 bases between them. This CDR3 is CASSERGGETQYF. The CDR3 DNA follows: TGCGCCAGCAGTGAACGAGGGGGAGAGACCCAGTACTTC.

The genes are TRBV12-5 and TRBJ1-1, with D possibly TRBD1 on 6 matching bases. CDR1 is LGHNT, CDR2 FRNRAP, per germline. The V end was cut by 0 bases, the J end by 3 bases, with 17 bases between. The CDR3 has 17 residues. CDR3 amino acids: CASGLVSSGAFYTEAFF. The CDR3 nucleotides read TGTGCTAGTGGTTTGGTATCGTCAGGGGCATTCTACACTGAAGCTTTCTTT.

This clone was observed once. This rearrangement joins TRBV5-1 to TRBJ1-6, with D maybe TRBD1 (5 bases). Germline CDR1 is SGHRS and CDR2 is YFSETQ. With 3 bases removed from V and 5 bases from J, the gap between germline ends came to 9 bases. CDR3 length: 14 residues. CDR3 sequence: CASSSGHDNSPLHF. The CDR3 DNA reads TGCGCCAGCAGCTCCGGACACGATAATTCACCCCTCCACTTT.

This rearrangement joins TRBV6-5 to TRBJ2-5, with no clear D. This CDR3 contains 15 residues. CDR1 and CDR2 from the germline V gene are MNHEY and SVGAGI. The V and J ends lost 6 bases and 4 bases respectively, with 18 bases between them. The chain's CDR3 is CASSPGSSLAETQYF. CDR3 bases: TGTGCCAGCAGCCCAGGCAGTTCACTGGCAGAGACCCAGTACTTC.

This rearrangement joins TRBV10-3 to TRBJ2-3; 14 nucleotides agree with TRBD2. V shed 7 bases, J shed 1 base, and the junction held 4 bases outside the gene matches. CDR1 and CDR2 (germline): ENHRY, SYGVKD. The CDR3 contains 16 residues. The CDR3 sequence is CAIKGLAGAGTDTQYF. The CDR3 DNA sequence: TGTGCCATCAAGGGACTAGCGGGAGCAGGCACAGATACGCAGTATTTT.

This chain connects TRBV6-1 to TRBJ2-5; 8 nucleotides align to TRBD2. Trimming took 0 bases from V and 6 from J; bases not matched to a gene: 9. The CDR3 extends over 16 amino acids. CDR1 is MNHNS and CDR2 is SASEGT in the germline V gene. The CDR3: CASSEALSGSGKTQYF. The CDR3 DNA sequence: TGTGCCAGCAGTGAAGCGCTAAGCGGGAGTGGAAAGACCCAGTACTTC.

J is TRBJ1-3 and V is TRBV7-2, with 9 bases that match TRBD1. The germline gives CDR1 SGHTA, CDR2 FQGNSA. The J segment lost 4 bases and the V segment lost 1 base, leaving 5 bases of the junction unmatched. The CDR3 is made up of 16 amino acids. CDR3 amino acids: CASSLVLGQGGNTIYF. The CDR3 DNA sequence: TGTGCCAGCAGCTTAGTACTGGGACAGGGAGGAAACACCATATATTTT.

V usage is TRBV28 and J usage is TRBJ1-4, with D possibly matching TRBD1 (5 bases). CDR3 length: 14 residues. V was pared by 2 bases and J by 13 bases, with 17 bases between. Germline V lookup: CDR1 MDHEN, CDR2 SYDVKM. CDR3 protein: CASSLIVIPGGLFF. CDR3 nucleotides: TGTGCCAGCAGTTTAATCGTCATTCCCGGGGGACTGTTTTTT.